Each of the 12 T cell receptor beta chains below was sequenced from the same sample in a study of blood T cell repertoires in COVID-19. Clones were sequenced by immunoSEQ multiplex PCR, and TCRdb holds only the in-frame ones, with some missing. The data show 270,000 or so clones, roughly 90% seen once. Sequencing was performed on peripheral blood. The receptors shown here come from a woman aged 25 to 45 with COVID-19, enrolled during active disease.

The chain joins TRBV24-1 to TRBJ2-7; D is possibly TRBD2 (5 bases). The germline CDR1 and CDR2 sequences are KGHDR and SFDVKD. Between the trimmed V and J ends, which lost 4 bases and 7 bases, there was a span of 10 bases. The CDR3 loop spans 12 amino acids. The CDR3 sequence is CATSDPTGEQYF. The CDR3, as DNA: TGTGCCACCAGTGACCCCACGGGGGAGCAGTACTTC.

The chain joins TRBV18 to TRBJ2-7; D is unclear. Trimming shortened V by 3 bases and J by 3 bases, and 3 bases separated the two germline ends. The CDR3 runs to 11 residues. Looked up from germline, CDR1 is KGHSH and CDR2 is LQKENI. As DNA, the CDR3 is TGTGCCAGCTCACCTATCTACGAGCAGTACTTC. As protein: CASSPIYEQYF.

The chain combines TRBV2 with TRBJ1-1, with TRBD1 as a possible D gene (5 bases). The CDR3 runs 13 residues. V was shortened by 6 bases and J by 2 bases, with 10 bases between the two germline ends. Per germline, CDR1 SNHLY and CDR2 FYNNEI. The DNA of the CDR3 is TGTGCCAGCAGATACACAGGTAACACTGAAGCTTTCTTT. It specifies CASRYTGNTEAFF.

The CDR3 DNA sequence: TGCAGTGCTAGTACCCCGGGACAGGGCGACAAAAACATTCAGTACTTC. Protein: CSASTPGQGDKNIQYF. The genes are TRBV20-1 and TRBJ2-4; 9 nucleotides match TRBD1. The CDR3 totals 16 residues. Germline V lookup: CDR1 DFQATT, CDR2 SNEGSKA (reference sequence). The J segment lost 3 bases and the V segment lost 3 bases, leaving 9 bases of the junction unmatched.

The chain has TRBV11-1 and TRBJ1-2; no firm D call. The V end was cut by 5 bases, the J end by 2 bases, with 9 bases between. The CDR3 runs to 13 residues. Germline assignment: CDR1 SGHAT and CDR2 FQDESV (reference sequence). For the CDR3, the DNA is TGTGCCAGCAGCCCAGACGGGAACTATGGCTACACCTTC. It codes for CASSPDGNYGYTF.

J is TRBJ1-1 and V is TRBV27, with a weak D call TRBD1 (6 bases). Germline loops: CDR1 MNHEY, CDR2 SMNVEV (reference sequence). The CDR3 runs 11 residues. V gave up 3 bases and J gave up 10 bases, with 9 bases separating them. In DNA form, the CDR3 reads TGTGCCAGCAGTTTCAGGGGAACAGCTTTCTTT. It is translated as CASSFRGTAFF.

The rearrangement links TRBV2 to TRBJ2-1; D may be TRBD2 (6 bases). Trimming removed 7 bases from V and 4 bases from J, with 14 bases in between. The CDR3 has 14 amino acids. Germline-derived CDR1 and CDR2 are SNHLY and FYNNEI. The CDR3 DNA is TGTGCCAGCACTTTGGAGGGATCGTACAATGAGCAGTTCTTC. Translated: CASTLEGSYNEQFF.

V and J are TRBV6-1 and TRBJ1-2; D not resolved. Trimming left V 2 bases short and J 4 bases short, with 17 bases between. The CDR3 runs to 16 residues. CDR1 MNHNS and CDR2 SASEGT come from the germline V gene. CDR3 sequence reads: CASSELARPRGYGYTF. The DNA of the CDR3 is TGTGCCAGCAGTGAATTGGCCCGTCCGCGGGGCTATGGCTACACCTTC.

J is TRBJ2-1 and V is TRBV7-9; 8 bases are shared with TRBD1. Germline V gives CDR1 SEHNR, CDR2 FQNEAQ (reference sequence). The CDR3 contains 16 residues. After removal of 4 bases from V and 1 base from J, the junction contained 6 bases not matched to a gene. The CDR3 region has the DNA TGTGCCAGCAGCTCGACAGGGGAAAAGTCCTACAATGAGCAGTTCTTC. Its translation is CASSSTGEKSYNEQFF. Supplemented by reference TRBV7-9 and TRBJ2-1, the full variable domain reads DTGVSQNPRHKITKRGQNVTFRCDPISEHNRLYWYRQTLGQGPEFLTYFQNEAQLEKSRLLSDRFSAERPKGSFSTLEIQRTEQGDSAMYLCASSSTGEKSYNEQFFGPGTRLTVL.

This clone is a singleton in its sample. This chain's CDR3 is CASSQGAGELFF. The CDR3 DNA is TGTGCCAGCAGCCAAGGAGCCGGGGAGCTGTTTTTT. The chain recombines TRBV3-1 (or the pseudogene TRBV3-2) with TRBJ2-2; D unresolved. The CDR3 is 12 residues long. Trimming cost V 1 base and J 6 bases, with 3 bases left between them. CDR1 LGHDT and CDR2 YNNKEL come from the germline V gene (reference sequence).

The J gene is TRBJ2-7, the V gene TRBV3-1 (or the pseudogene TRBV3-2); tentative D call: TRBD1 (5 bases). CDR3 length: 14 residues. Germline CDR1 is LGHDT and CDR2 is YNNKEL (reference sequence). V lost 2 bases and J 0 bases, leaving 8 bases between the germline ends. The CDR3 DNA is TGTGCCAGCAGCCAACAGGGTAGCTCCTACGAGCAGTACTTC. Residues: CASSQQGSSYEQYF.

The chain combines TRBV12-3 or TRBV12-4 with TRBJ1-3, with D perhaps matching TRBD1 (5 bases). This CDR3 is 13 amino acids long. Trimming took off 9 bases at V and 0 bases at J, with 9 bases between the two ends. The DNA of the CDR3 is TGTGCCAGTGGGGCCCTCTCTGGAAACACCATATATTTT. This encodes CASGALSGNTIYF.